This TCR beta chain was observed in a study of CD8 T cells in Susac syndrome. Trimming removed 7 bases from V and 7 bases from J; junction bases left unmatched: 10. CDR1 is LNHDA and CDR2 is SQIVND in the germline V gene (reference sequence). There are 15 residues in the CDR3. RNA, at about 0.5 to 1 ug, was reverse transcribed with random hexamers. immunoSEQ multiplex PCR amplified TCR beta CDR3 across 54 Vbeta, 13 Jbeta. TCRdb independently ran MiXCR on the immunoSEQ multiplex PCR reads; one entry per CDR3 protein. This table has a few hundred thousand distinct CDR3 sequences, over 75% appearing once.

The TCR comes from a human donor with multiple sclerosis. The chain has TRBV19 and TRBJ2-1; 10 bases are shared with TRBD2. Source material: CD8+ T cells from PBMCs. CDR3 sequence (DNA): TGTGCCAGTACCCCTACTAGCGGGACCCTTAATGAGCAGTTCTTC. Translating gives CASTPTSGTLNEQFF.